This passage covers 9 T cell receptor beta chains from one sample sequenced in a study of shared clonotypes between healthy human individuals. Using immunoSEQ multiplex PCR, the repertoire was profiled, and TCRdb retains in-frame clones only, with some absent. Here the sample spans hundreds of thousands of clones, about four fifths being singletons. The sample taken for sequencing was PBMCs. These receptors were collected from a woman aged 40 to 55 in good health. Some clones in this sample may be carry-over from other donors' samples.

This rearrangement joins TRBV28 to TRBJ1-2, with D tentatively TRBD1 (5 bases). The V gene's germline CDR1 is MDHEN and CDR2 SYDVKM. The CDR3 contains 16 residues. Trimming removed 3 bases at V and 3 bases at J, with 17 bases between. Here the CDR3 DNA reads TGTGCCAGCAGTTTTTCCGGGGCATCTAGTTACTATGGCTACACCTTC. It specifies CASSFSGASSYYGYTF.

The chain has TRBV29-1 and TRBJ1-2; D gene ambiguous. Germline V CDR1 and CDR2: SQVTM, ANQGSEA. The CDR3 totals 13 residues. V dropped 1 base and J dropped 2 bases, with 8 bases sitting between them. CDR3 DNA: TGCAGCGTTGAAGTGTATCTAAACTATGGCTACACCTTC. As protein: CSVEVYLNYGYTF.

This chain connects TRBV29-1 to TRBJ2-7; D possibly corresponds to TRBD2 (5 bases). V was cut by 6 bases and J by 3 bases, with 12 bases left in between. This CDR3 is built from 12 residues. Germline values: CDR1 SQVTM, CDR2 ANQGSEA. The CDR3 sequence is CSVVPEGYEQYF. DNA for the CDR3: TGCAGCGTCGTCCCCGAGGGCTACGAGCAGTACTTC.

This clone appeared a single time. The chain is built from TRBV7-6 and TRBJ1-1; no clear D. Per germline, CDR1 SGHVS and CDR2 FNYEAQ. V dropped 0 bases and J dropped 1 base, with 6 bases sitting between them. The CDR3 has 14 residues. CDR3 sequence: CASSLASTNTEAFF. The DNA of the CDR3 is TGTGCCAGCAGCTTAGCTTCGACGAACACTGAAGCTTTCTTT.

V usage is TRBV10-3 and J usage is TRBJ2-6; the match to TRBD2 covers 8 bases. Germline-derived CDR1 and CDR2 are ENHRY and SYGVKD. The ends lost 7 bases at V and 2 bases at J; junction bases unmatched: 4. The CDR3 loop spans 15 amino acids. The CDR3 loop reads CAITTGGPGANVLTF. The CDR3 DNA sequence: TGTGCCATCACGACGGGAGGGCCTGGGGCCAACGTCCTGACTTTC.

The CDR3 nucleotides read TGCAGCGTTGAAGAGAGAGTTCTAGCGGGTGGCAATGAGCAGTTCTTC. Residues: CSVEERVLAGGNEQFF. J is TRBJ2-1 and V is TRBV29-1; 8 bases agree with TRBD2. The CDR3 consists of 16 residues. Germline V gene sequence: CDR1 SQVTM, CDR2 ANQGSEA. The trim removed 0 bases at V and 6 bases at J, leaving 10 bases unmatched.

This sequence joins TRBV20-1 and TRBJ2-3; D perhaps matches TRBD2 (6 bases). V was shortened by 8 bases and J by 4 bases, with 10 bases between the two germline ends. Germline V gene sequence: CDR1 DFQATT, CDR2 SNEGSKA (reference sequence). The length of the CDR3 is 11 residues. The CDR3 nucleotides are TGCAGTTCACGACTAGCAGATACGCAGTATTTT. It translates to CSSRLADTQYF.

Regarding this clone: In the same sample, other DNA sequences code for this CDR3. This sequence joins TRBV9 and TRBJ2-5, with TRBD2 matching 8 bases. The CDR3 has 16 residues. Unmatched junction bases numbered 8, after V lost 4 bases and J lost 0 bases. Germline values: CDR1 SGDLS, CDR2 YYNGEE. The CDR3, as DNA: TGTGCCAGCAGCCGTACTAGCGGTACGTACCAAGAGACCCAGTACTTC. Translation gives CASSRTSGTYQETQYF. Full variable domain (remainder filled in from reference TRBV9 and TRBJ2-5): DSGVTQTPKHLITATGQRVTLRCSPRSGDLSVYWYQQSLDQGLQFLIQYYNGEERAKGNILERFSAQQFPDLHSELNLSSLELGDSALYFCASSRTSGTYQETQYFGPGTRLLVL.

CDR3 sequence reads: CASSLSGRGTGELFF. In DNA form, the CDR3 reads TGTGCCAGCAGCCTAAGCGGGAGGGGCACCGGGGAGCTGTTTTTT. The chain employs TRBV5-4 and TRBJ2-2; 10 positions match TRBD2. This CDR3 is built from 15 residues. V trimming: 4 bases; J trimming: 4 bases; junction bases outside the gene matches: 4. Per the germline V gene, CDR1 is SGHNT and CDR2 is YYREEE (reference sequence).